These 27 T cell receptor beta chains came from one sample sequenced in a study of cytomegalovirus exposure and HLA in healthy donors. Method: immunoSEQ multiplex PCR; TCRdb's copy keeps in-frame clones and lacks some. The top ten hold about 2.2% of the sample, which has about 160,000 clones, roughly 90% seen once. The sequenced material came from PBMCs. Source of these receptors: a woman younger than 30 in good health and CMV-seronegative.

The chain recombines TRBV29-1 with TRBJ2-1, with a possible D match to TRBD1 (5 bases). This CDR3 is 13 amino acids long. Germline V lookup: CDR1 SQVTM, CDR2 ANQGSEA. Deletions cut 4 bases from V and 0 bases from J, with 7 bases between. The CDR3 nucleotides are TGCAGCGTTGTGACAGTCTCCTACAATGAGCAGTTCTTC. Its protein is CSVVTVSYNEQFF.

In this sample, this clone turned up once. V and J are TRBV6-1 and TRBJ2-7, with a tentative D call TRBD2 (5 bases). Looked up from germline, CDR1 is MNHNS and CDR2 is SASEGT. Trimming pared 8 bases from V and 3 bases from J, leaving 11 bases between. The CDR3 is 12 residues long. CDR3 sequence: CASLGLDYEQYF. As DNA, the CDR3 is TGTGCCAGCCTCGGACTCGACTACGAGCAGTACTTC.

The CDR3 nucleotides read TGTGCCTGGAGCCCCGGTGTGGGGAGCACTGAAGCTTTCTTT. It translates to CAWSPGVGSTEAFF. This sequence joins TRBV30 and TRBJ1-1; unclear D gene. The CDR3 sequence is 14 residues long. The V gene's germline CDR1 is GTSNPN and CDR2 SVGIG (reference sequence). The V end was cut by 3 bases, the J end by 4 bases, with 15 bases between. The full variable domain, with the rest looked up from reference TRBV30 and TRBJ1-1, is SQTIHQWPATLVQPVGSPLSLECTVEGTSNPNLYWYRQAAGRGLQLLFYSVGIGQISSEVPQNLSASRPQDRQFILSSKKLLLSDSGFYLCAWSPGVGSTEAFFGQGTRLTVV.

The V call is TRBV5-1, the J call TRBJ2-7; possibly TRBD1 for D (6 bases). This CDR3 comprises 17 residues. Germline CDR1 reads SGHRS; CDR2 reads YFSETQ. With 1 base removed from V and 2 bases from J, the gap between germline ends came to 19 bases. The CDR3 region has the DNA TGCGCCAGCAGCTTGACCTACCGGACAGCCATCCCCTACGAGCAGTACTTC. This codes for CASSLTYRTAIPYEQYF.

The chain recombines TRBV27 with TRBJ2-7; 9 bases are shared with TRBD1. J gave up 5 bases and V 6 bases, and 8 bases lay outside the gene matches. The CDR3 runs to 14 residues. Germline V gives CDR1 MNHEY, CDR2 SMNVEV (reference sequence). In DNA, the CDR3 is TGTGCCAGCAGCCTCCTCGACAGGGGGAACGAGCAGTACTTC. Protein: CASSLLDRGNEQYF.

This clone has a single count. The V gene is TRBV27, the J gene TRBJ1-2; 8 bases map to TRBD1. The CDR3 is 14 residues long. V dropped 3 bases and J dropped 6; count of bases not matched to a gene: 6. Germline-derived CDR1 and CDR2 are MNHEY and SMNVEV (reference sequence). The CDR3 region has the DNA TGTGCCAGCAGTTTGGGCAGGGGGCGGGATGGCTACACCTTC. Translation: CASSLGRGRDGYTF.

This clone is a singleton in its sample. The rearrangement links TRBV9 to TRBJ2-2; no reliable D call. Per the germline V gene, CDR1 is SGDLS and CDR2 is YYNGEE. Trimming left V 0 bases short and J 0 bases short, with 9 bases between. The CDR3 is made up of 16 amino acids. In DNA, the CDR3 is TGTGCCAGCAGCGTAGTTGGTCAGACGAACACCGGGGAGCTGTTTTTT. Protein: CASSVVGQTNTGELFF.

This clone was recorded once. The junction does not match germline at one end; this may be a read error. In DNA form, the CDR3 reads TGTGCCGGCAGTTTGAGTCAGGGGAGCTCCTACGAGCAGTACTTC. This codes for CAGSLSQGSSYEQYF. The chain couples TRBV27 to TRBJ2-7, with D tentatively TRBD1 (6 bases). The CDR3 loop spans 15 amino acids. Germline V lookup: CDR1 MNHEY, CDR2 SMNVEV (reference sequence).

This clone was detected a few times. The CDR3 sequence is CASITHRGIGEQYF. The DNA for the CDR3 is TGTGCCAGCATCACCCACAGAGGGATCGGCGAGCAGTACTTC. The chain has TRBV2 and TRBJ2-7; a weak D match, TRBD2 (5 bases). The CDR3 sequence is 14 residues long. Germline CDR1 and CDR2: SNHLY and FYNNEI. V was cut by 7 bases and J by 6 bases, with 19 bases left in between.

V is TRBV27 and J is TRBJ1-1, with D possibly TRBD1 on 6 matching bases. CDR1 MNHEY and CDR2 SMNVEV come from the germline V gene (reference sequence). The V gene lost 2 bases and the J gene lost 0 bases, with 10 bases spanning the gap. The CDR3 length is 15 residues. CDR3 DNA sequence: TGTGCCAGCAGTTTAAACAGGGCCCTGAACACTGAAGCTTTCTTT. Protein product: CASSLNRALNTEAFF.

The V gene is TRBV4-1, the J gene TRBJ1-5; 8 positions match TRBD1. V lost 4 bases, J lost 0 bases, and 11 bases stayed unmatched. Germline-derived CDR1 and CDR2 are MGHRA and YSYEKL. The CDR3 extends over 18 amino acids. Written as DNA, the CDR3 is TGCGCCAGCAGCCTAAAACCCAGGGGGCCTTATAGCAATCAGCCCCAGCATTTT. This gives the protein CASSLKPRGPYSNQPQHF.

The J gene is TRBJ1-2, the V gene TRBV29-1, with 10 bases lining up with TRBD1. V trimming: 5 bases; J trimming: 7 bases; junction bases outside the gene matches: 10. The CDR3 length is 14 residues. CDR1 is SQVTM, CDR2 ANQGSEA, per germline. CDR3 region: CSVPPGQGRGGYTF. The CDR3, as DNA: TGCAGCGTTCCCCCGGGACAGGGGAGAGGTGGCTACACCTTC.

This clone was detected only once. The chain carries TRBV2 and TRBJ1-1; TRBD1 matches at 8 bases. Germline V gene data show CDR1 as SNHLY and CDR2 as FYNNEI. Losses at the gene ends were 7 bases for V and 6 bases for J; bases not matched to a gene: 7. This CDR3 contains 13 residues. CDR3 DNA sequence: TGTGCCAGCAACCCACAGGGGGGACCTGAAGCTTTCTTT. Protein product: CASNPQGGPEAFF.

This clone came up once. The sample contains more than one DNA sequence encoding this CDR3. The genes are TRBV5-1 and TRBJ2-1, with D possibly matching TRBD2 (6 bases). Trimming removed 1 base from V and 2 bases from J, with 10 bases in between. The CDR3 loop spans 15 amino acids. Germline V gene lookup returns CDR1 SGHRS and CDR2 YFSETQ. The CDR3 protein is CASSLTGEAYNEQFF. DNA of the CDR3: TGCGCCAGCAGCTTGACGGGAGAGGCCTACAATGAGCAGTTCTTC.

The chain couples TRBV14 to TRBJ2-7; TRBD1 matches at 8 bases. CDR1 and CDR2 from the germline V gene are SGHDN and FVKESK. Losses at the gene ends were 1 base for V and 7 bases for J; bases not matched to a gene: 6. This CDR3 spans 14 amino acids. This chain's CDR3 is CASSQVTGGREQYF. In DNA, the CDR3 is TGTGCCAGCAGCCAAGTTACAGGGGGACGGGAGCAGTACTTC.

The rearrangement joins TRBV7-9 to TRBJ1-5, with 11 bases identical to TRBD1. This CDR3 comprises 15 residues. The junction had 3 bases not matched to a gene; V was cut back by 5 bases and J by 3 bases. CDR1 and CDR2 from the germline V gene are SEHNR and FQNEAQ (reference sequence). This CDR3 reads CASSEGQGVNQPQHF. The CDR3 coding sequence is TGTGCCAGCAGCGAGGGACAGGGGGTCAATCAGCCCCAGCATTTT.

The genes are TRBV4-3 and TRBJ2-2; perhaps TRBD1 as D (5 bases). The germline CDR1 and CDR2 sequences are LGHNA and YSLEER. CDR3 length: 15 amino acids. V was cut by 3 bases and J by 1 base, with 9 bases left in between. The CDR3 sequence is CASSHSDRNTGELFF. The CDR3 region has the DNA TGCGCCAGCAGCCATTCTGACAGGAACACCGGGGAGCTGTTTTTT.

This clone has only one observation. The V call is TRBV7-9, the J call TRBJ2-7, with 14 nucleotides matching TRBD2. This CDR3 is 15 amino acids long. Germline lookup yields CDR1 SEHNR and CDR2 FQNEAQ (reference sequence). J lost 7 bases, V lost 3 bases, and 5 bases had no gene match. The CDR3 coding sequence is TGTGCCAGCAGCTTGGGACTAGCGGGAGTGGGAGAGCAGTACTTC. It encodes CASSLGLAGVGEQYF. Looking up the rest from reference TRBV7-9 and TRBJ2-7 gives the full variable domain: DTGVSQNPRHKITKRGQNVTFRCDPISEHNRLYWYRQTLGQGPEFLTYFQNEAQLEKSRLLSDRFSAERPKGSFSTLEIQRTEQGDSAMYLCASSLGLAGVGEQYFGPGTRLTVT.

This clone came up a few times. The J gene is TRBJ2-7, the V gene TRBV18; D may be TRBD1 (6 bases). The CDR3 is 13 residues long. Germline V lookup: CDR1 KGHSH, CDR2 LQKENI. V was trimmed by 6 bases and J by 3 bases, leaving 12 bases between them. The CDR3 nucleotides are TGTGCCAGCTCGACGACAGGAGGCTACGAGCAGTACTTC. This codes for CASSTTGGYEQYF.

This sequence joins TRBV9 and TRBJ1-1; D is undetermined. This CDR3 comprises 13 residues. Germline V gives CDR1 SGDLS, CDR2 YYNGEE. Trimming cost V 2 bases and J 5 bases, with 10 bases left between them. CDR3 loop: CASSVEVRTEAFF. DNA for the CDR3: TGTGCCAGCAGCGTCGAGGTTAGGACTGAAGCTTTCTTT.

This clone was found once. The J gene is TRBJ1-1, the V gene TRBV27; a weak D match, TRBD1 (6 bases). Germline V gene data show CDR1 as MNHEY and CDR2 as SMNVEV (reference sequence). The CDR3 sequence is 13 residues long. Trimming removed 4 bases from V and 0 bases from J, with 6 bases in between. CDR3 residues: CASSYRVNTEAFF. CDR3 DNA sequence: TGTGCCAGCAGTTACAGGGTGAACACTGAAGCTTTCTTT.

The V gene is TRBV2, the J gene TRBJ2-3, with 11 nucleotides matching TRBD2. The J segment lost 0 bases and the V segment lost 3 bases, leaving 11 bases of the junction unmatched. Germline CDR1 is SNHLY and CDR2 is FYNNEI. The CDR3 loop spans 19 amino acids. In DNA, the CDR3 is TGTGCCAGCAGTGATTTTCGGGATAGCGGGGGGGCGAGCACAGATACGCAGTATTTT. Translating gives CASSDFRDSGGASTDTQYF.

The J gene is TRBJ1-1, the V gene TRBV19, with 9 positions matching TRBD1. Unmatched junction bases numbered 3, after V lost 6 bases and J lost 1 base. CDR3 length equals 14 residues. Germline lookup yields CDR1 LNHDA and CDR2 SQIVND (reference sequence). The CDR3 sequence: CASSWGQGNTEAFF. The CDR3 nucleotides read TGTGCCAGTAGCTGGGGACAGGGGAACACTGAAGCTTTCTTT.

The V gene is TRBV27, the J gene TRBJ2-1; TRBD2 agrees at 15 bases. Germline assignment: CDR1 MNHEY and CDR2 SMNVEV (reference sequence). The CDR3 loop spans 15 amino acids. Trimming took 5 bases from V and 12 from J; bases not matched to a gene: 8. The CDR3 loop reads CASSPGTSGRSRQFF. The CDR3 nucleotides read TGTGCCAGCAGTCCAGGGACTAGCGGGAGGAGTCGGCAGTTCTTC.

The V and J genes are TRBV19 and TRBJ2-1; the match to TRBD2 covers 7 bases. The CDR3 contains 17 residues. Losses at the gene ends were 4 bases for V and 4 bases for J; bases not matched to a gene: 13. Germline CDR1 is LNHDA and CDR2 is SQIVND (reference sequence). The CDR3 nucleotides are TGTGCCAGTAGTAAAAGGGCATTGACTAGCCGGTACAATGAGCAGTTCTTC. This encodes CASSKRALTSRYNEQFF.

V usage is TRBV30 and J usage is TRBJ2-7; no clear D gene. The CDR3 extends over 14 amino acids. Trimming left V 2 bases short and J 3 bases short, with 14 bases between. Per the germline V gene, CDR1 is GTSNPN and CDR2 is SVGIG (reference sequence). CDR3 amino acids: CAWSPPREVYEQYF. CDR3 bases: TGTGCCTGGAGTCCCCCCAGAGAGGTCTACGAGCAGTACTTC.

The chain couples TRBV2 to TRBJ2-5; D perhaps matches TRBD2 (5 bases). The CDR3 totals 12 residues. V was pared by 9 bases and J by 5 bases, with 13 bases between. From germline, CDR1 is SNHLY and CDR2 FYNNEI. This CDR3 reads CASVALAETQYF. CDR3 sequence (DNA): TGTGCCAGTGTAGCGTTGGCGGAGACCCAGTACTTC.